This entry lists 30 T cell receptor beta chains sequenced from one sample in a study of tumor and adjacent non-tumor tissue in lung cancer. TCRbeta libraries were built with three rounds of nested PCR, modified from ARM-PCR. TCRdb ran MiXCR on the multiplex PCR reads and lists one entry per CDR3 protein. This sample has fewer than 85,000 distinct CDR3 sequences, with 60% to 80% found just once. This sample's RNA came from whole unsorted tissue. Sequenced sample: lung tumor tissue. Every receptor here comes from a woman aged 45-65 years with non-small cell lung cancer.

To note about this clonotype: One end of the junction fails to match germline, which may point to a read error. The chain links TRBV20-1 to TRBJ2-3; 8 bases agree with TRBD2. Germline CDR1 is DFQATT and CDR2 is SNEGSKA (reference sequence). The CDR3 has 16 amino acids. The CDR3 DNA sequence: TGTCGTGCTACTCCCCAAACTAGCGGAACCACAGATACGCAGTATTTT. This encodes CRATPQTSGTTDTQYF.

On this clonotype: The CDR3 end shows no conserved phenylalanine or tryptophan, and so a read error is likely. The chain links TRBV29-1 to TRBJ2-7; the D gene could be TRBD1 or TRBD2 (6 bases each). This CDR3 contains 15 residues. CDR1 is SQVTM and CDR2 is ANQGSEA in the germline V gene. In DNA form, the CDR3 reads TGCAGCATTGATGGTAAGGGGGGCAGCTCCTACGAGCAGTACTTA. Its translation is CSIDGKGGSSYEQYL.

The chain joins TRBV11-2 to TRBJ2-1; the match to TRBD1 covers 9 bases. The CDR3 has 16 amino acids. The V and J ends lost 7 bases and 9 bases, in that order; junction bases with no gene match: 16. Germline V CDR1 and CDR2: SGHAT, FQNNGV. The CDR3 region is CASNLEPGQGFTEQFF. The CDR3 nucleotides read TGTGCCAGCAACTTGGAGCCGGGACAGGGTTTCACTGAGCAGTTCTTC.

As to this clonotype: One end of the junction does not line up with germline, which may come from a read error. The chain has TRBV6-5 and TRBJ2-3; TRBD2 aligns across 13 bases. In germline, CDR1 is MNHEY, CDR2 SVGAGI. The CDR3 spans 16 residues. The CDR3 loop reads CANSYRTSGSSNTRYF. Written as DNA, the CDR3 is TGTGCCAACAGTTATCGGACTAGCGGGAGTAGTAATACGCGGTATTTT.

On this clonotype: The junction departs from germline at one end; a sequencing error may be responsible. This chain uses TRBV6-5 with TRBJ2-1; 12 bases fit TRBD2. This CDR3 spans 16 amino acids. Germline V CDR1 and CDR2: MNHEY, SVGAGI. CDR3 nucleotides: TGTGCCAGGAGCCCCCCGACTAGCGGGAGCTCCCATGAGCAATTCTTC. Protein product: CARSPPTSGSSHEQFF.

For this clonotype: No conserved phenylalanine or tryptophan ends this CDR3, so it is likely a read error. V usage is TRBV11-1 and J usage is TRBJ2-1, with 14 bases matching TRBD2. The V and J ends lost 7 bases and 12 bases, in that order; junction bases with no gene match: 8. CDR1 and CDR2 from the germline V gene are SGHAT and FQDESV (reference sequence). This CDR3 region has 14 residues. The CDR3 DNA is TGTGCCAGCAACTCAAGACTAGCGGGAGGGTTGCAGTTCTCC. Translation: CASNSRLAGGLQFS.

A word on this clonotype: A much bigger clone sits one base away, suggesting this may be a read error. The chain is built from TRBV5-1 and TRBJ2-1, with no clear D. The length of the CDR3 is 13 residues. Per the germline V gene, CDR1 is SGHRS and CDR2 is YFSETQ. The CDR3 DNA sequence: TGCGCCAGCAGCTCCCCACTGGAAAATGAGCAGTCCTTC. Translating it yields CASSSPLENEQSF.

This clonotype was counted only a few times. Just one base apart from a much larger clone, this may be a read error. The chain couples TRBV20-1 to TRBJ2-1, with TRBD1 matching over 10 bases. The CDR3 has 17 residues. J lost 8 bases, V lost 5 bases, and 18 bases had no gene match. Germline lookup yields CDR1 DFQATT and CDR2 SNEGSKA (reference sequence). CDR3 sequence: CSAGPWTGGRFIDEQFF. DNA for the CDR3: TGCAGTGCTGGACCTTGGACAGGGGGGAGGTTTATAGATGAGCAGTTCTTC.

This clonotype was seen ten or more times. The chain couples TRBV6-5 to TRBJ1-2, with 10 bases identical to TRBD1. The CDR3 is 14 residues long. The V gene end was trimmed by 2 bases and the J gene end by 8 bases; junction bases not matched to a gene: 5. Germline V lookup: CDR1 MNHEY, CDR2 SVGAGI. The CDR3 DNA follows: TGTGCCAGCAGTTACCTGACAGGGGGCCGGGGCTACACCTTC. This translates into CASSYLTGGRGYTF.

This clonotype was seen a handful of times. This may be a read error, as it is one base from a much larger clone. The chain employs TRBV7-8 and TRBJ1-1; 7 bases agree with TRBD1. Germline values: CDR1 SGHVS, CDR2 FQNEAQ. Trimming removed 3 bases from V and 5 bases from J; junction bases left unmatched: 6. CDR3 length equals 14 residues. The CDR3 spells CASSLDRGLTEAFF. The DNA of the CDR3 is TGTGCCAGCAGCTTGGATAGGGGGCTGACTGAAGCTTTCTTT.

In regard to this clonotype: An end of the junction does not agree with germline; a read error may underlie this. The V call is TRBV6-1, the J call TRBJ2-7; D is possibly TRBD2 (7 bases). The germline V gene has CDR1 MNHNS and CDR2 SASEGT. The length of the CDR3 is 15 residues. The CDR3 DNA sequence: TGTGTCAGCAGGGAGGGGCCAGGGGAGACCTACGAGCAATACTTC. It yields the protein CVSREGPGETYEQYF.

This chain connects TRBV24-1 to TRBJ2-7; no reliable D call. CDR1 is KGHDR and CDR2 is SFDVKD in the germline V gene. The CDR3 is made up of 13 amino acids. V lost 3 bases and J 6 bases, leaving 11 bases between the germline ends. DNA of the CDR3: TGTGCCACCAGTGATCGTATAGGGTTCGAGCAGTACTTC. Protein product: CATSDRIGFEQYF.

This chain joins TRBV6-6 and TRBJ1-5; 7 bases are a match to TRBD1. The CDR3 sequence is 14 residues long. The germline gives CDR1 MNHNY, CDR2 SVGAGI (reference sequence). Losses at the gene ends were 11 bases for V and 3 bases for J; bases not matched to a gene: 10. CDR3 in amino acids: CAYQGGDNNQPQHF. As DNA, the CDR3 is TGTGCCTACCAGGGGGGGGATAACAATCAGCCCCAGCATTTT.

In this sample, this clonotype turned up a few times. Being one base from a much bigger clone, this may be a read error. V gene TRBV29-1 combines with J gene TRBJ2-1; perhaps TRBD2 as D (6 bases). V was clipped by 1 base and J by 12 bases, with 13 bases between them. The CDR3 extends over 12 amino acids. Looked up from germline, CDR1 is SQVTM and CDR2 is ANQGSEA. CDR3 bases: TGCAGCGTTGAAGGTCACACGGGAGTGCAGTTCTTC. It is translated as CSVEGHTGVQFF.

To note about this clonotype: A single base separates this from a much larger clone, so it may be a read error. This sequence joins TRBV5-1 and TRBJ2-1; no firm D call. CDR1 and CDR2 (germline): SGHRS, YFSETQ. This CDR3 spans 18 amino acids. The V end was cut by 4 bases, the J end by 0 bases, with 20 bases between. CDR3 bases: TGCGCCAGCAGCCCGCTTATTAACGGGCCGAGCTCCTACAATGAGCAGTTCTTC. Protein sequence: CASSPLINGPSSYNEQFF.

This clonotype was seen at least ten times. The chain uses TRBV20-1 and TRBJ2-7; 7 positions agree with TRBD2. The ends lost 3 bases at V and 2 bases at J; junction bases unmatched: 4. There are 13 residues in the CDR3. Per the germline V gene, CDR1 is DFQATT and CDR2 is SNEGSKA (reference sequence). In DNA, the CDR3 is TGCAGTGCTAGTGGACTAGAACCCTACGAGCAGTACTTC. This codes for CSASGLEPYEQYF.

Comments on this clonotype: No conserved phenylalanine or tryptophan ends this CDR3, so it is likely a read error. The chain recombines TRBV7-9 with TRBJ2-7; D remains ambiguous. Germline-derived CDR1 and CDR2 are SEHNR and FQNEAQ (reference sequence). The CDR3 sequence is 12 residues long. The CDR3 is CASSSASCEQYL. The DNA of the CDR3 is TGTGCCAGCAGCTCCGCATCCTGCGAGCAGTACCTC.

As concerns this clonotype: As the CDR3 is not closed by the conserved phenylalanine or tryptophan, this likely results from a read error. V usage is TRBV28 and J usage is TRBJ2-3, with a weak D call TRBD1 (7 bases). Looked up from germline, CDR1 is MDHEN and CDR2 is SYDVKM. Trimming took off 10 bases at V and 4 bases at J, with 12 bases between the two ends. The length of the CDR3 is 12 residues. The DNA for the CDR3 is TGTGCCACCCAGGGGGAGGCAGATACGCAGTATTTA. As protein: CATQGEADTQYL.

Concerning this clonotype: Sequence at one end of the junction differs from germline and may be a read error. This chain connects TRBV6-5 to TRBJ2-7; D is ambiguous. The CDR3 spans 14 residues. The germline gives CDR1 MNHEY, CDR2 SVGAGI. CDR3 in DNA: TGTGTCAGCAGTTATGCCGGCGGTTCCTACGAGCAATACTTC. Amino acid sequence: CVSSYAGGSYEQYF.

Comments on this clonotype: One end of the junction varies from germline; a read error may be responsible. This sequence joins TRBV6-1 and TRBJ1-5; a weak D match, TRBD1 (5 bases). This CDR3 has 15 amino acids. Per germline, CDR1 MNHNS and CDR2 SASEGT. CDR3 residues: CTSSPRGDGYQPQHF. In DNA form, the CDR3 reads TGTACCAGCAGCCCTCGGGGGGACGGTTATCAACCCCAGCATTTT.

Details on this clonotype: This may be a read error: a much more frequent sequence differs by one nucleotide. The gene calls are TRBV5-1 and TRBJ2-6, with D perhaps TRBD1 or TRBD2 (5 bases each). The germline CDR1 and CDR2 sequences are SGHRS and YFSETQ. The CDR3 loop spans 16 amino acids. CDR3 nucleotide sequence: TGCGCCAGCAGCTTGGCCTTGGACTCTGGGGCCAACATCCTGACTTTC. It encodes CASSLALDSGANILTF.

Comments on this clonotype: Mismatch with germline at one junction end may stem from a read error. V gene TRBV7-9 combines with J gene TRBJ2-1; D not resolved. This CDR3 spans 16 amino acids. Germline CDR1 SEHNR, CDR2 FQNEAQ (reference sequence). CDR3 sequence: CASSLAPFHPYNEQLF. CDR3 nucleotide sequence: TGTGCCAGCAGCTTAGCACCCTTCCACCCCTACAATGAGCAGCTCTTC.

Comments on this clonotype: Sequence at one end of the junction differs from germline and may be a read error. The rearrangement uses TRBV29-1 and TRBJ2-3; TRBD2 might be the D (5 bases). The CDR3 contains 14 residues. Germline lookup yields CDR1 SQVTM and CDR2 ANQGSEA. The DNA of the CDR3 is TGCGGCGTCGACACGGGGTTGACCACAGATAAGCAGTATTTT. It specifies CGVDTGLTTDKQYF.

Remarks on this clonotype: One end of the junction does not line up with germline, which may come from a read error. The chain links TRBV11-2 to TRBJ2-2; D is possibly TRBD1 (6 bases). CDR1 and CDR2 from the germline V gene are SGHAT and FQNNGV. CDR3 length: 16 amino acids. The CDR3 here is CASSGSQRGKTEELFF. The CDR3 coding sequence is TGTGCCAGCAGTGGATCCCAGAGGGGGAAAACCGAGGAGCTGTTTTTT.

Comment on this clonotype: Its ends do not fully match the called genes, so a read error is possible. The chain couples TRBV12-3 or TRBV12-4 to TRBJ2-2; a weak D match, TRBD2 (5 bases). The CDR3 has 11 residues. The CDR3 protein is CAFSLPGELFF. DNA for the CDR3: TGTGCCTTCAGTTTACCCGGGGAACTGTTTTTT.

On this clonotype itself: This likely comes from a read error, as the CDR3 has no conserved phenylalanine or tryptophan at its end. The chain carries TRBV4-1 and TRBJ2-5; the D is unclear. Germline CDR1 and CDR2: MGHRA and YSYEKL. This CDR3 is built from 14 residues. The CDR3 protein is CASSQEHRKETQYS. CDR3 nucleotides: TGCGCCAGCAGTCAAGAGCACAGAAAAGAGACCCAGTACTCC.

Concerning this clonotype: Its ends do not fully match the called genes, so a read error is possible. Written as DNA, the CDR3 is TGTGTCAGCAGCTGGGGGGTCCAAGAGACCCAGTACTTC. Residues: CVSSWGVQETQYF. The rearrangement uses TRBV6-5 and TRBJ2-5; D perhaps matches TRBD2 (6 bases). Germline V gene data show CDR1 as MNHEY and CDR2 as SVGAGI. The CDR3 has 13 residues.

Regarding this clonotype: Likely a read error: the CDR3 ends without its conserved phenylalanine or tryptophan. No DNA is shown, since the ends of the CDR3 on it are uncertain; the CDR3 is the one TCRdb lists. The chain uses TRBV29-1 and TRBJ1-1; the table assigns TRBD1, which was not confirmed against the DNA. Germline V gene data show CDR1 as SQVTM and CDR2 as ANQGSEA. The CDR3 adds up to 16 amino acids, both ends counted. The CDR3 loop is CSVKKDPGQMNTEAVI.

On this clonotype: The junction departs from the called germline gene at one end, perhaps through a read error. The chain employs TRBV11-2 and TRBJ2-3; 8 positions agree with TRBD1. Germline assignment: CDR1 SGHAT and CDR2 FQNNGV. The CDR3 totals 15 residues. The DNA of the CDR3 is TGTGCCAACAGCCCGGGACAGGCGTACGCAGATACGAAGTATTTT. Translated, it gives CANSPGQAYADTKYF.

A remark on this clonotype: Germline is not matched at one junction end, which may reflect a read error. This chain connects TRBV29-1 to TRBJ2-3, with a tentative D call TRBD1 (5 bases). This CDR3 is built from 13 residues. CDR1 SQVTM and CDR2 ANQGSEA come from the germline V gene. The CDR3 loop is CSVMQGSTDTQCF. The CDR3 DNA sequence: TGCAGCGTTATGCAGGGTAGCACAGATACGCAGTGTTTT.